This T cell receptor (beta chain) emerged from a study of regulatory T cells in long-lasting Graves disease. iRepertoire HTBI primers and Arm-PCR of CDR3 regions built TCR beta libraries. Under the authors' procedure: About 60 TRBV and about 14 TRBJ segments were identified across samples. TCRdb re-called the multiplex PCR reads with MiXCR, one entry per CDR3 protein. In this record, the V and J calls reflect TCRdb's handling and not the investigators' own analysis. The sample includes fewer than 350,000 distinct CDR3 sequences, more than 15% of them seen just once. J was trimmed by 3 bases and V by 2 bases; bases with no gene match: 7. The CDR3 runs to 16 residues. Germline lookup yields CDR1 MDHEN and CDR2 SYDVKM. Time point denoted: newly diagnosed GD, antithyroid drugs for less than 3 months. The TCR library was made from RNA extracted from PBMCs. Patient provenance is recorded as an endocrinology department in Xi'an, China.

As for this clonotype: Its antigen remains unidentified.

Findings and caveats of the study: TRBV28, TRBJ1-2 and TRBJ2-5 were segments that persistent disease favored. Persistent patients shared more public clonotypes (under 3,000) than newly diagnosed patients (around 1,000).

Sequencing was performed on peripheral blood mononuclear cells (PBMCs), taken at new diagnosis, from a patient treated with antithyroid drugs. V and J are TRBV28 and TRBJ2-7; 10 positions match TRBD2. This clonotype was sampled from a female donor with Graves disease. The CDR3 sequence is CASSLRASGSHYEQYF. The CDR3 region has the DNA TGTGCCAGCAGTTTAAGGGCTAGCGGGAGTCACTACGAGCAGTACTTC.